Listed here are 26 T cell receptor beta chains from one sample, sequenced in a study of blood T cell repertoires in COVID-19. Repertoires were generated with immunoSEQ multiplex PCR, while TCRdb's copy carries only in-frame clones and drops some. This table has roughly 170,000 clones, around 79% appearing once. Sequenced: peripheral blood. The receptors were sampled from a woman between 55 and 75 years old with COVID-19, enrolled during active disease.

The CDR3 DNA reads as TGTGCCAGTAGCTTACAGGGGGCGGACACTGAAGCTTTCTTT. This encodes CASSLQGADTEAFF. The chain employs TRBV19 and TRBJ1-1; 9 positions match TRBD1. The CDR3 contains 14 residues. Losses at the gene ends were 6 bases for V and 3 bases for J; bases not matched to a gene: 5. CDR1 is LNHDA and CDR2 is SQIVND in the germline V gene (reference sequence).

This clone occurred a few times. The rearrangement uses TRBV2 and TRBJ1-2, with a weak D call TRBD1 (5 bases). V lost 6 bases and J 2 bases, leaving 13 bases between the germline ends. Germline CDR1 and CDR2: SNHLY and FYNNEI. This CDR3 is 14 amino acids long. Written as DNA, the CDR3 is TGTGCCAGCAGAAGTTCCAGGGTAAACTATGGCTACACCTTC. Translated, it gives CASRSSRVNYGYTF.

The chain carries TRBV4-3 and TRBJ2-3, with D perhaps TRBD2 (7 bases). This CDR3 region has 16 residues. In germline, CDR1 is LGHNA, CDR2 YSLEER. V was clipped by 0 bases and J by 6 bases, with 16 bases between them. The CDR3 reads CASSQDQGRDRDTQYF. As DNA, the CDR3 is TGCGCCAGCAGCCAAGATCAGGGGAGGGATAGGGATACGCAGTATTTT.

For the CDR3, the DNA is TGTGCCAGCAGCTCCACCCCGGGACAGGGCCACTCAATCTCCTACAATGAGCAGTTCTTC. Translation: CASSSTPGQGHSISYNEQFF. The rearrangement links TRBV7-3 to TRBJ2-1; 9 nucleotides line up with TRBD1. V lost 4 bases to trimming and J lost 0 bases; unmatched junction nucleotides: 16. This CDR3 region has 20 residues. The germline V gene has CDR1 SGHTA and CDR2 FQGTGA.

V is TRBV12-3 or TRBV12-4 and J is TRBJ2-1, with TRBD2 matching 8 bases. The trim removed 7 bases at V and 8 bases at J, leaving 4 bases unmatched. The CDR3 runs 12 residues. This CDR3 is CASNGAGDEQFF. The CDR3 nucleotides read TGTGCCAGCAACGGAGCGGGGGATGAGCAGTTCTTC.

The V gene is TRBV2, the J gene TRBJ2-1; 9 positions match TRBD1. V was pared by 5 bases and J by 10 bases, with 12 bases of the junction left unmatched. The CDR3 totals 15 residues. CDR1 and CDR2 from the germline V gene are SNHLY and FYNNEI. CDR3 sequence reads: CASSQTGTGRREQFF. In nucleotides, the CDR3 is TGTGCCAGCAGTCAAACCGGGACAGGGCGAAGGGAGCAGTTCTTC.

The chain joins TRBV6-6 to TRBJ2-1, with D tentatively TRBD2 (5 bases). This CDR3 is built from 15 residues. Germline-derived CDR1 and CDR2 are MNHNY and SVGAGI (reference sequence). The V end lost 4 bases, the J end lost 3 bases, and 13 bases lay between the germline ends. CDR3 loop: CASSSSMRVYNEQFF. CDR3 nucleotides: TGTGCCAGCAGTTCAAGCATGAGGGTCTACAATGAGCAGTTCTTC.

Of note for this clone: Given a much more abundant clone one base away, this may be a read error. The V and J genes are TRBV7-3 and TRBJ1-3, with D possibly TRBD1 on 5 matching bases. The CDR3 has 14 amino acids. Germline values: CDR1 SGHTA, CDR2 FQGTGA. V lost 5 bases and J 2 bases, leaving 10 bases between the germline ends. CDR3 amino acids: CASSPGGAGNTIYF. CDR3 coding DNA: TGTGCCAGCAGCCCGGGGGGGGCTGGAAACACCATATATTTT.

A few counts support this clone. The chain's CDR3 is CASSQDDRTQYF. In DNA form, the CDR3 reads TGCGCCAGCAGCCAAGATGACAGGACGCAGTATTTT. The gene calls are TRBV4-3 and TRBJ2-3, with a tentative D call TRBD1 (6 bases). This CDR3 has 12 residues. V shed 0 bases and J shed 9 bases, with 7 bases lying between them. Germline CDR1 reads LGHNA; CDR2 reads YSLEER.

The chain joins TRBV6-2 or TRBV6-3 to TRBJ2-1; the match to TRBD2 covers 11 bases. Germline assignment: CDR1 MNHEY and CDR2 SVGEGT. This CDR3 comprises 17 residues. V lost 0 bases to trimming and J lost 7 bases; unmatched junction nucleotides: 8. The CDR3 loop reads CASSYSSGRASRNEQFF. For the CDR3, the DNA is TGTGCCAGCAGTTACTCTAGCGGGAGGGCCAGTCGGAATGAGCAGTTCTTC.

This clone turned up a few times. The chain uses TRBV6-5 and TRBJ2-2, with D possibly being TRBD1 (6 bases). The ends were cut back, 5 bases at V and 4 bases at J, with 11 bases in the middle. The CDR3 is 14 amino acids. Germline assignment: CDR1 MNHEY and CDR2 SVGAGI. CDR3 protein: CASSQGPSTGELFF. The CDR3 nucleotides read TGTGCCAGCAGTCAGGGGCCGAGCACCGGGGAGCTGTTTTTT.

This chain joins TRBV6-5 and TRBJ2-3, with 7 bases that match TRBD2. The CDR3 totals 15 residues. Germline lookup yields CDR1 MNHEY and CDR2 SVGAGI. The V and J ends lost 6 bases and 0 bases, in that order; junction bases with no gene match: 6. The CDR3 is CASSRSGPSTDTQYF. CDR3 nucleotide sequence: TGTGCCAGCAGCCGTAGCGGGCCTAGCACAGATACGCAGTATTTT.

This chain joins TRBV5-1 and TRBJ2-1; 15 bases are shared with TRBD2. The germline V gene has CDR1 SGHRS and CDR2 YFSETQ. There are 16 residues in the CDR3. Unmatched junction bases numbered 5, after V lost 4 bases and J lost 6 bases. The CDR3 sequence is CASSVRTSGRANEQFF. CDR3 DNA: TGCGCCAGCAGCGTGCGGACTAGCGGGAGGGCCAATGAGCAGTTCTTC.

V and J are TRBV11-2 and TRBJ2-3; the D gene is possibly TRBD1 (5 bases). This CDR3 is built from 16 residues. The germline V gene has CDR1 SGHAT and CDR2 FQNNGV. V gave up 5 bases and J gave up 7 bases, with 22 bases separating them. The CDR3 coding sequence is TGTGCCAGCAGCCCTAGGGGCTTGCGCCCCACGAATACGCAGTATTTT. This sequence encodes CASSPRGLRPTNTQYF.

The chain carries TRBV25-1 and TRBJ1-1, with D possibly matching TRBD1 (6 bases). CDR1 and CDR2 (germline): MGHDK, SYGVNS. V lost 1 base, J lost 1 base, and 10 bases lay in between. The length of the CDR3 is 15 residues. CDR3 loop: CASSESGARNTEAFF. CDR3 DNA sequence: TGTGCCAGCAGTGAATCAGGGGCCAGGAACACTGAAGCTTTCTTT.

The J gene is TRBJ2-1, the V gene TRBV5-1, with D perhaps matching TRBD1 (6 bases). This CDR3 is built from 14 residues. V lost 4 bases and J lost 3, with 11 bases in between. Looked up from germline, CDR1 is SGHRS and CDR2 is YFSETQ. CDR3 protein: CASSPLTGYNEQFF. The CDR3 DNA reads as TGCGCCAGCAGCCCGCTGACAGGCTACAATGAGCAGTTCTTC. Using reference TRBV5-1 and TRBJ2-1 for the parts outside the CDR3, the full variable domain is KAGVTQTPRYLIKTRGQQVTLSCSPISGHRSVSWYQQTPGQGLQFLFEYFSETQRNKGNFPGRFSGRQFSNSRSEMNVSTLELGDSALYLCASSPLTGYNEQFFGPGTRLTVL.

V is TRBV3-1 (or the pseudogene TRBV3-2) and J is TRBJ2-2, with 10 bases identical to TRBD2. With V trimmed by 3 bases and J by 6 bases, 7 bases remained unmatched. This CDR3 is built from 16 residues. CDR1 LGHDT and CDR2 YNNKEL come from the germline V gene (reference sequence). In DNA, the CDR3 is TGTGCCAGCAGCCAGAGCGGGGGGGCCCGTCCCGGGGAGCTGTTTTTT. Amino acid sequence: CASSQSGGARPGELFF.

The chain recombines TRBV12-3 or TRBV12-4 with TRBJ1-6; D unresolved. The CDR3 totals 13 residues. Trimming took 4 bases from V and 4 from J, leaving 5 bases between them. Written as DNA, the CDR3 is TGTGCCAGCAGTTCCCTTTATAATTCACCCCTCCACTTT. Amino acid sequence: CASSSLYNSPLHF.

This chain links TRBV7-6 with TRBJ1-5, with TRBD1 matching 8 bases. CDR1 is SGHVS and CDR2 is FNYEAQ in the germline V gene. The trim removed 0 bases at V and 7 bases at J, leaving 5 bases unmatched. CDR3 length equals 15 residues. The chain's CDR3 is CASSLAGRGQQPQHF. CDR3 bases: TGTGCCAGCAGCTTAGCGGGCAGGGGGCAACAGCCCCAGCATTTT.

This chain links TRBV6-5 with TRBJ1-4; 7 nucleotides match TRBD1. With 6 bases clipped from V and 3 bases from J, the junction kept 7 bases outside the gene matches. CDR3 length: 15 residues. Germline V gives CDR1 MNHEY, CDR2 SVGAGI. CDR3 residues: CASSYGGTANEKLFF. CDR3 nucleotide sequence: TGTGCCAGCAGCTATGGGGGGACAGCTAATGAAAAACTGTTTTTT.

The chain links TRBV3-1 (or the pseudogene TRBV3-2) to TRBJ2-5; TRBD2 matches 10 bases. The J segment lost 5 bases and the V segment lost 5 bases, leaving 8 bases of the junction unmatched. This CDR3 region has 15 residues. Germline V gene sequence: CDR1 LGHDT, CDR2 YNNKEL (reference sequence). In nucleotides, the CDR3 is TGTGCCAGCAGCGGCCTGCTAGCGGGAGACGAGACCCAGTACTTC. Translating it yields CASSGLLAGDETQYF.

This clone was seen repeatedly, ten times or more. This sequence joins TRBV30 and TRBJ2-7; D not certain. The CDR3 loop spans 16 amino acids. Germline CDR1 GTSNPN, CDR2 SVGIG (reference sequence). V was trimmed by 4 bases and J by 2 bases, leaving 21 bases between them. CDR3 DNA: TGTGCCTGGACTTCCCCAGGCGCCGGTAGGACCTACGAGCAGTACTTC. It is translated as CAWTSPGAGRTYEQYF. Combining the CDR3 with reference TRBV30 and TRBJ2-7 gives the whole variable domain SQTIHQWPATLVQPVGSPLSLECTVEGTSNPNLYWYRQAAGRGLQLLFYSVGIGQISSEVPQNLSASRPQDRQFILSSKKLLLSDSGFYLCAWTSPGAGRTYEQYFGPGTRLTVT.

The chain recombines TRBV7-2 with TRBJ1-6; unclear D gene. Trimming removed 5 bases from V and 6 bases from J, with 17 bases in between. The CDR3 covers 16 residues. In germline, CDR1 is SGHTA, CDR2 FQGNSA. CDR3 protein: CASSPPRGSSNSPLHF. The CDR3 region has the DNA TGTGCCAGCAGCCCCCCCAGAGGCAGCTCTAATTCACCCCTCCACTTT. Supplemented by reference TRBV7-2 and TRBJ1-6, the full variable domain reads GAGVSQSPSNKVTEKGKDVELRCDPISGHTALYWYRQSLGQGLEFLIYFQGNSAPDKSGLPSDRFSAERTGGSVSTLTIQRTQQEDSAVYLCASSPPRGSSNSPLHFGNGTRLTVT.

The chain has TRBV27 and TRBJ2-7; 12 bases are a match to TRBD2. This CDR3 is built from 14 residues. The V segment lost 3 bases and the J segment 7 bases; nucleotides outside the gene matches: 4. Germline lookup yields CDR1 MNHEY and CDR2 SMNVEV (reference sequence). Written as DNA, the CDR3 is TGTGCCAGCAGTTTGAGCCTAGCGGGAGGGGAGCAGTACTTC. Its translation: CASSLSLAGGEQYF.

The gene calls are TRBV5-1 and TRBJ1-3, with TRBD1 matching 7 bases. CDR3 length: 16 residues. The J segment lost 0 bases and the V segment lost 4 bases, leaving 7 bases of the junction unmatched. Per the germline V gene, CDR1 is SGHRS and CDR2 is YFSETQ. The CDR3 DNA sequence: TGCGCCAGCAGCGTGGGACAGACCCGCTCTGGAAACACCATATATTTT. Its protein product is CASSVGQTRSGNTIYF.

This clone has more than one count but fewer than ten. The chain joins TRBV19 to TRBJ2-5, with 14 bases fitting TRBD2. The germline V gene encodes CDR1 LNHDA and CDR2 SQIVND (reference sequence). The CDR3 has 16 residues. V lost 7 bases and J lost 5; bases outside the gene matches: 9. DNA for the CDR3: TGTGCCAGTACCTCCGGACTAGCGGGAGGACGCGAGACCCAGTACTTC. Protein: CASTSGLAGGRETQYF.